This T cell receptor beta chain was identified in a study of blood T cell repertoires in COVID-19. Background on the study: The cDNA or gDNA used as material had been derived from T cells, B-cell-depleted T cells, or PBMCs.

The germline V gene has CDR1 MNHNS and CDR2 SASEGT. After removal of 3 bases from V and 3 bases from J, the junction contained 5 bases not matched to a gene. The CDR3 length is 15 residues. Per the original data handling: Quantification of nucleated cells was approximated via reference gene primer amplification. The data were produced by immunoSEQ multiplex PCR, yet TCRdb's version contains in-frame clones alone and is incomplete. The D gene and trimming were derived from the DNA, and the V and J assignments and clone size from that table. The data contain approximately 94,000 clones, roughly nine tenths of them singletons. This clone is a singleton in its sample.

Sequencing was carried out using peripheral blood. The chain uses TRBV6-1 and TRBJ1-5; 7 bases line up with TRBD1. The source of this sequence is a man over 45 with active COVID-19. CDR3 region: CASSDATGNNQPQHF. The CDR3 nucleotides read TGTGCCAGCAGTGACGCGACAGGGAACAATCAGCCCCAGCATTTT.